The subject of this entry is one T cell receptor (beta chain). Amplification used 60 Vbeta primers and 13 Jbeta primers. Sequenced by immunoSEQ multiplex PCR; TCRdb stores in-frame clones only, minus some. The table includes over 100,000 clones, approximately 82% detected once. This record belongs to a study of cytomegalovirus exposure and HLA in healthy donors. V shed 2 bases, J shed 9 bases, and the junction held 1 base outside the gene matches. From germline, CDR1 is SNHLY and CDR2 FYNNEI. The CDR3 runs to 13 residues. Sample: PBMCs. V usage is TRBV2 and J usage is TRBJ2-5, with 12 bases aligning to TRBD2. This receptor was identified in a man aged 25-40 years in good health and CMV-seropositive. CDR3 sequence (DNA): TGTGCCAGCAGTGAACTAGCGGGGGGGGCCCAGTACTTC. Translation gives CASSELAGGAQYF.